The 5 T cell receptor beta chains below come from one sample, sequenced in a study of T cells in localized non-small cell lung cancer. Method: immunoSEQ multiplex PCR; TCRdb's copy keeps in-frame clones and lacks some. Here the sample spans over a thousand clones, 31% being singletons. The sample in question was normal lung tissue next to the tumor, obtained before any cancer treatment. These receptors were taken from a female donor of 60 years or more with stage I lung adenocarcinoma.

The V gene is TRBV9, the J gene TRBJ2-7; 7 positions match TRBD1. The germline V gene encodes CDR1 SGDLS and CDR2 YYNGEE. Trimming cost V 0 bases and J 2 bases; bases outside gene matches: 5. This CDR3 contains 15 residues. The chain's CDR3 is CASSVAGGGPYEQYF. CDR3 coding DNA: TGTGCCAGCAGCGTAGCAGGGGGTGGGCCCTACGAGCAGTACTTC.

The sample holds a few counts of this clone. The chain links TRBV15 to TRBJ1-4; perhaps TRBD1 as D (6 bases). V lost 0 bases to trimming and J lost 2 bases, with 7 bases between them. The CDR3 totals 15 residues. Germline V CDR1 and CDR2: LNHNV, YYDKDF (reference sequence). CDR3 in amino acids: CATSREGGTNEKLFF. As DNA, the CDR3 is TGTGCCACCAGCAGAGAGGGGGGCACTAATGAAAAACTGTTTTTT.

The chain is built from TRBV11-3 and TRBJ1-1; possible D gene TRBD1, 5 bases. Trimming pared 5 bases from V and 1 base from J, leaving 11 bases between. The CDR3 spans 14 residues. Germline values: CDR1 SGHNT, CDR2 YENEEA. CDR3 sequence: CASSTLQENTEAFF. CDR3 nucleotide sequence: TGTGCCAGCAGCACGTTACAGGAGAACACTGAAGCTTTCTTT.

This clone has only a few counts. The chain combines TRBV6-8 with TRBJ1-4; weak D call: TRBD1 (5 bases). Trimming cost V 10 bases and J 7 bases, with 16 bases left between them. CDR3 length: 13 amino acids. CDR1 is MNHGY and CDR2 is SAAAGT in the germline V gene. CDR3 loop: CATQGPPGEKLFF. CDR3 bases: TGTGCCACCCAGGGACCCCCAGGTGAAAAACTGTTTTTT.

V usage is TRBV11-3 and J usage is TRBJ1-6, with D unclear. The length of the CDR3 is 15 residues. Per germline, CDR1 SGHNT and CDR2 YENEEA. Trimming left V 3 bases short and J 10 bases short, with 16 bases between. In DNA form, the CDR3 reads TGTGCCAGCAGCTTTTATGGGGTCGGAGGATCACCCCTCCACTTT. Translation: CASSFYGVGGSPLHF.